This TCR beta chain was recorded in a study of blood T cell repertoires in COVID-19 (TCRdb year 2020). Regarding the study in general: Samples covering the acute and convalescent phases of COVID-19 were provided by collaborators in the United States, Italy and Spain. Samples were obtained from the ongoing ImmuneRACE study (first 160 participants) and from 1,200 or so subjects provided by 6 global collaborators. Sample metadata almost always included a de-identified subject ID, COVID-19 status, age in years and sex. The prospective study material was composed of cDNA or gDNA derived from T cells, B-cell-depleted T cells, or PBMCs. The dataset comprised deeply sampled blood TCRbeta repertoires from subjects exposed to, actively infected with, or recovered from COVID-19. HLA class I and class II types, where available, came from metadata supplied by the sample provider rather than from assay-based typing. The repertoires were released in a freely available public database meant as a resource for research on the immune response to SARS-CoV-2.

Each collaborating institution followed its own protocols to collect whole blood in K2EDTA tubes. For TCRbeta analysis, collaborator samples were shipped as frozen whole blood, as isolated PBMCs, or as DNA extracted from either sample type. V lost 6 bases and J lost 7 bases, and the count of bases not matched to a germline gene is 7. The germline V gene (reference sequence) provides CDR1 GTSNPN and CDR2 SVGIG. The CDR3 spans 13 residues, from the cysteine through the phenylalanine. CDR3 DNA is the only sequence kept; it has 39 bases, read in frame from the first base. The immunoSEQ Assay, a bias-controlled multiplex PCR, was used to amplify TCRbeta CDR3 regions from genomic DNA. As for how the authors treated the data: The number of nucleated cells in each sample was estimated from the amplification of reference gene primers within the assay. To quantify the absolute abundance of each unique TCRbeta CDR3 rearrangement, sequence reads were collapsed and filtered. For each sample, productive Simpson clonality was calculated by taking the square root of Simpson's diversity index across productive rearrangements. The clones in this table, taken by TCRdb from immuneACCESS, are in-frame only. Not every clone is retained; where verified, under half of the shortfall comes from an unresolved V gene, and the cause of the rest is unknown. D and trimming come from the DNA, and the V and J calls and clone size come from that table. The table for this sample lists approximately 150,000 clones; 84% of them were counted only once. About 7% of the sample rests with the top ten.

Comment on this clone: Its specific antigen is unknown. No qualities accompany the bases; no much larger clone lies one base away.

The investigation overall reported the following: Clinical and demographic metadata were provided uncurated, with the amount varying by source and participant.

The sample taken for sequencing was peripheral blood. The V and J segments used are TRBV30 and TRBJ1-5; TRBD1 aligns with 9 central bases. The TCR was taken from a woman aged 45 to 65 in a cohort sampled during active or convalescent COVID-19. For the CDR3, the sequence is CACSGQGGQPQHF. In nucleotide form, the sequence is TGTGCCTGTTCGGGACAGGGCGGGCAGCCCCAGCATTTT.